This T cell receptor beta chain was documented in a study of T-cell memory formation after mild COVID-19. There are a few counts of this clonotype. TCRdb called the 5' RACE reads again in MiXCR, with one record for every CDR3 protein. The sample records 350,000 to 450,000 distinct CDR3 sequences, around 28% being singletons. Sequenced sample: PBMCs or a T cell subset sorted from them (not recorded which). The source of this sequence is an adult woman who had mild COVID-19 (a few samples of this study predate the infection). Cell type and time point are not known.

The CDR3 is CSVEEVMGTEGYEQYF. The CDR3 DNA reads as TGCAGCGTTGAAGAAGTGATGGGGACAGAGGGGTACGAGCAGTACTTC. This chain uses TRBV29-1 with TRBJ2-7, with 7 bases identical to TRBD1. CDR3 length: 16 amino acids. The V segment lost 0 bases and the J segment 4 bases; nucleotides outside the gene matches: 12. CDR1 is SQVTM and CDR2 is ANQGSEA in the germline V gene.